This T cell receptor beta chain derives from a study of blood T cell repertoires in COVID-19. For the study at large: The United States, Italy and Spain provided the acute and convalescent COVID-19 samples.

The CDR3 sequence is 17 residues long. The ends lost 5 bases at V and 2 bases at J; junction bases unmatched: 14. Germline loops: CDR1 LGHDT, CDR2 YNNKEL (reference sequence). Source study methods: Quantification of nucleated cells was approximated via reference gene primer amplification. Libraries were prepared by immunoSEQ multiplex PCR; TCRdb keeps only in-frame clonotypes and omits some of them. V and J calls and clone size are those listed in that table; D and trimming were worked out from the DNA. This sample carries 35,000 to 50,000 clones, 85% to 90% of them seen once, and the ten largest clones take around 4%.

The sequence was obtained from a man in his 60s with acute or convalescent COVID-19. The chain has TRBV3-1 (or the pseudogene TRBV3-2) and TRBJ1-2, with 7 bases matching TRBD1. Sequenced material: peripheral blood. In nucleotides, the CDR3 is TGTGCCAGCAGCACCCAGACCCCGACAGGGATCAACTATGGCTACACCTTC. Translation: CASSTQTPTGINYGYTF.